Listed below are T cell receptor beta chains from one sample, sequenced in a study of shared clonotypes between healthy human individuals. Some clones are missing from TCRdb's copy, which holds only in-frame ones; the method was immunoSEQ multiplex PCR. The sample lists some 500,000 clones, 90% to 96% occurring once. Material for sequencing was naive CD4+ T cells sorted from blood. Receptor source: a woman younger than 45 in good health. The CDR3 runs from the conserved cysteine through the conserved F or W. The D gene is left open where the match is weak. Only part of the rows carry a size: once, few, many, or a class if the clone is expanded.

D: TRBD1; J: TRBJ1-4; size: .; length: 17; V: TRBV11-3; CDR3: CASRYLSKWTGGEKLFF; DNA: TGTGCCAGCCGCTATTTATCAAAGTGGACAGGGGGCGAAAAACTGTTTTTT
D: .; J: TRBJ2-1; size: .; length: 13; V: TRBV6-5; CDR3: CASSEQQTGLLFF; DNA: TGTGCCAGCAGTGAACAACAAACGGGACTTCTGTTCTTC
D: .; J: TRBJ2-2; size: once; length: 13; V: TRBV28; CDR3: CASSLANTGELFF; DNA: TGTGCCAGCAGTCTCGCGAACACCGGGGAGCTGTTTTTT
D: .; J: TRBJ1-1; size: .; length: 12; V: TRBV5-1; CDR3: CASSLVGTEAFF; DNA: TGCGCCAGCAGCTTGGTCGGTACTGAAGCTTTCTTT
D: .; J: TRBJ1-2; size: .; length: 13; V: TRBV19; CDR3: CASSVGPNYGYTF; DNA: TGTGCCAGTAGTGTGGGACCTAACTATGGCTACACCTTC
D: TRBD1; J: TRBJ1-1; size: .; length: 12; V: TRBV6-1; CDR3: CASSGRGTEAFF; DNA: TGTGCCAGCAGTGGCAGGGGGACTGAAGCTTTCTTT
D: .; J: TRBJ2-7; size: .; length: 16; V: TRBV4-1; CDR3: CASSQSATAAVYEQYF; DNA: TGCGCCAGCAGCCAAAGCGCAACAGCTGCAGTCTACGAGCAGTACTTC
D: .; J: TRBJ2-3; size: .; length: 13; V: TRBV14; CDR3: CASSQGRSDTQYF; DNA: TGTGCCAGCAGCCAGGGGAGATCAGATACGCAGTATTTT
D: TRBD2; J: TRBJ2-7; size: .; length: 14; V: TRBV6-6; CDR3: CASSYGTTLYEQYF; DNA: TGTGCCAGCAGTTACGGGACTACCCTCTACGAGCAGTACTTC
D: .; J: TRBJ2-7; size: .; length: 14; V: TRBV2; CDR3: CASSERVAVYEQYF; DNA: TGTGCCAGCAGCGAACGTGTAGCGGTATACGAGCAGTACTTC
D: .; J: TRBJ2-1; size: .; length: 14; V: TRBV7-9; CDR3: CASRTGVSYNEQFF; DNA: TGTGCCAGCAGAACGGGTGTCTCCTACAATGAGCAGTTCTTC
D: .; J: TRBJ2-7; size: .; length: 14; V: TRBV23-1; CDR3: CASSQRQVSGEQYF; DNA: TGCGCCAGCAGTCAGAGACAGGTTTCAGGCGAGCAGTACTTC
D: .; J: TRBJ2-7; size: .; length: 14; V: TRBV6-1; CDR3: CASSEMRDFYEQYF; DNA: TGTGCCAGCAGTGAAATGCGGGATTTCTACGAGCAGTACTTC
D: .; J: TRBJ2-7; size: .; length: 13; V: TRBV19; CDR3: CASSLDSSYEQYF; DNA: TGTGCCAGTAGTCTGGACAGCTCCTACGAGCAGTACTTC
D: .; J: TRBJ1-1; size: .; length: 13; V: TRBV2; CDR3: CASSDRANTEAFF; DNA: TGTGCCAGCAGTGACAGGGCGAACACTGAAGCTTTCTTT
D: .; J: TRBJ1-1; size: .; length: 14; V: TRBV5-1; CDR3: CASSLTYMNTEAFF; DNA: TGCGCCAGCAGCTTAACCTATATGAACACTGAAGCTTTCTTT
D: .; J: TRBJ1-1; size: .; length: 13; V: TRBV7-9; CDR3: CASSLSGVDEAFF; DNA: TGTGCCAGCAGCTTATCAGGGGTTGATGAAGCTTTCTTT
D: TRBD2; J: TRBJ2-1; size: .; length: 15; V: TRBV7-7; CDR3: CASSRGTSGTNEQFF; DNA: TGTGCCAGCAGCCGTGGGACTAGCGGGACCAATGAGCAGTTCTTC
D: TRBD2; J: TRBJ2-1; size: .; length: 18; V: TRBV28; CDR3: CASSRSRLAGVTYNEQFF; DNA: TGTGCCAGCAGCCGGAGTAGACTAGCGGGAGTTACCTACAATGAGCAGTTCTTC
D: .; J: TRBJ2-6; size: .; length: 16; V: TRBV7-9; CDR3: CASSLPRGSGANVLTF; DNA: TGTGCCAGCAGCCTACCACGAGGCTCTGGGGCCAACGTCCTGACTTTC
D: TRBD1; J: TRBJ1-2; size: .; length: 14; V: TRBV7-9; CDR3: CASSFSGQGRGYTF; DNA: TGTGCCAGCAGCTTCTCGGGACAGGGGAGAGGCTACACCTTC
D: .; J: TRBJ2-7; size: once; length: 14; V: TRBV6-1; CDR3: CASVYSPGSYEQYF; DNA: TGTGCCAGCGTGTACAGTCCTGGCTCCTACGAGCAGTACTTC
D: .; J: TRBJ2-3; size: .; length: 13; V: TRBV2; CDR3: CASSEEASSTQYF; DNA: TGTGCCAGCAGTGAAGAGGCTTCCTCAACGCAGTATTTT
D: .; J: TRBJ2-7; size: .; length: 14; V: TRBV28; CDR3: CATSSYRDSYEQYF; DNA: TGTGCCACTAGTTCCTATCGGGACTCCTACGAGCAGTACTTC
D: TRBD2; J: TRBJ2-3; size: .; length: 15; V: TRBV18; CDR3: CASSPPSGMTDTQYF; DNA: TGTGCCAGCTCACCCCCTAGCGGGATGACAGATACGCAGTATTTT
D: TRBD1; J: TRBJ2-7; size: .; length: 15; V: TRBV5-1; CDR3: CASSNTGTAPYEQYF; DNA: TGCGCCAGCAGCAATACCGGGACAGCCCCCTACGAGCAGTACTTC
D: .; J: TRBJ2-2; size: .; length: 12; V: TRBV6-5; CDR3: CASSYSTGELFF; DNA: TGTGCCAGCAGTTACTCTACCGGGGAGCTGTTTTTT
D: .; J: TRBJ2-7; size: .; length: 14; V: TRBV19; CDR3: CASSRGQASYEQYF; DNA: TGTGCCAGTTCCCGCGGGCAAGCCTCCTACGAGCAGTACTTC
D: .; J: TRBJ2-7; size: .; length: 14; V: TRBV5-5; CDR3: CASSLSDSSYEQYF; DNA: TGTGCCAGCAGCTTGTCGGACAGCTCCTACGAGCAGTACTTC
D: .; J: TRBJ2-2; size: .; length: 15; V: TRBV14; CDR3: CASSRLRFSDGELFF; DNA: TGTGCCAGCAGCCGACTCAGGTTTTCAGACGGGGAGCTGTTTTTT
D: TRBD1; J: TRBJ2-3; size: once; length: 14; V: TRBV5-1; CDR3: CASSSDRGADTQYF; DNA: TGCGCCAGCAGCTCCGACAGGGGAGCAGATACGCAGTATTTT
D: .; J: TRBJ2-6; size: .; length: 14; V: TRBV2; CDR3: CASSARAGANVLTF; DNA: TGTGCCAGCAGTGCCCGGGCCGGGGCCAACGTCCTGACTTTC
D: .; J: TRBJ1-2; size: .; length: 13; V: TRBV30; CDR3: CAWSGARAHGYTF; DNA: TGTGCCTGGAGTGGGGCCAGGGCTCATGGCTACACCTTC
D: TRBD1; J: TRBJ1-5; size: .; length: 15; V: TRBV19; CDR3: CASSKTPQGGQPQHF; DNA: TGTGCCAGTAGCAAAACCCCCCAGGGGGGACAGCCCCAGCATTTT
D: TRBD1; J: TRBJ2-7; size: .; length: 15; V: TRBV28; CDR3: CASRGQGKSTYEQYF; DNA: TGTGCCAGCAGGGGACAGGGGAAATCAACCTACGAGCAGTACTTC
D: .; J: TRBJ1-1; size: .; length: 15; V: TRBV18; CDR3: CASSPQAGRRTEAFF; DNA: TGTGCCAGCTCGCCACAGGCCGGTAGGCGCACTGAAGCTTTCTTT
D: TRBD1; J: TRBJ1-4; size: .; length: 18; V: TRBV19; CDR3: CASSTGRTGGRTNEKLFF; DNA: TGTGCCAGTAGTACCGGTCGTACAGGGGGTAGAACTAATGAAAAACTGTTTTTT
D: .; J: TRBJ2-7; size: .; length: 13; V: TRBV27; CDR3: CASSHRRSYEQYF; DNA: TGTGCCAGCAGTCACAGACGCTCCTACGAGCAGTACTTC
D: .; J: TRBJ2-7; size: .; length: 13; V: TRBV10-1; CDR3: CASSEEGTYEQYF; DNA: TGCGCCAGCAGTGAGGAGGGGACCTACGAGCAGTACTTC
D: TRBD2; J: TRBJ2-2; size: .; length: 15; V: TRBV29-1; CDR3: CSVGRLAANTGELFF; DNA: TGCAGCGTCGGAAGACTAGCGGCGAACACCGGGGAGCTGTTTTTT
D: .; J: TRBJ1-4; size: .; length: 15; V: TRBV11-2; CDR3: CASSPVGSWNEKLFF; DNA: TGTGCCAGCAGCCCAGTCGGGAGTTGGAATGAAAAACTGTTTTTT
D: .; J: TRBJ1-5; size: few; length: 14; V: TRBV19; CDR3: CASSIRDSNQPQHF; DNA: TGTGCCAGTAGTATACGGGACAGCAATCAGCCCCAGCATTTT
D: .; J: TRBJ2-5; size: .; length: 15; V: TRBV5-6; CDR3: CASSSGRGSQETQYF; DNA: TGTGCCAGCAGCTCGGGCCGAGGTTCCCAAGAGACCCAGTACTTC
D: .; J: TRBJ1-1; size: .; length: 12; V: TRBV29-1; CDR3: CSVPDSNTEAFF; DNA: TGCAGCGTCCCCGATTCGAACACTGAAGCTTTCTTT
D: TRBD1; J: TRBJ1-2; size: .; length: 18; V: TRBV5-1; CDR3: CASSLADRGAVSNYGYTF; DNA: TGCGCCAGCAGCTTGGCAGACAGGGGCGCTGTATCTAACTATGGCTACACCTTC